Each of the 27 T cell receptor beta chains below was sequenced from the same sample in a study of technical replicates of blood from several donors (dated by TCRdb to between 2016 and 2019). Library construction relied on the immunoSEQ multiplex PCR assay. The source is immuneACCESS, and TCRdb retained only in-frame sequences with V and J called. Part of the clones is not carried over; for the studies checked, unresolved V genes explain less than half of this, and the remainder is unexplained. A total of around 80,000 clones appear in this sample, roughly 98% of them only once. The top ten clones comprise around 0.15% of the sample. Source material: T cells isolated from PBMCs. The source of these receptors is a human donor in good health.

This clone was seen a handful of times. The chain couples TRBV14 to TRBJ2-7; D is ambiguous. Trimming shortened V by 4 bases and J by 3 bases, and 16 bases separated the two germline ends. Germline CDR1 is SGHDN and CDR2 is FVKESK. CDR3 length: 15 amino acids. The CDR3 protein is CASSRTMTGRYEQYF. CDR3 DNA sequence: TGTGCCAGCAGCCGAACAATGACTGGCCGCTACGAGCAGTACTTC.

The chain uses TRBV4-2 and TRBJ2-7; 8 bases are a match to TRBD2. Germline-derived CDR1 and CDR2 are LGHNA and YNFKEQ. V lost 4 bases, J lost 3 bases, and 11 bases stayed unmatched. The CDR3 length is 16 residues. CDR3 protein: CASSPQSSSGSYEQYF. CDR3 bases: TGTGCCAGCAGCCCACAATCGTCCAGCGGGAGCTACGAGCAGTACTTC.

In DNA form, the CDR3 reads TGTGCCAGCAGTCGTAGCGGTGTGGGCGGAGAGACCCAGTACTTC. It codes for CASSRSGVGGETQYF. The genes are TRBV6-5 and TRBJ2-5, with D perhaps TRBD2 (6 bases). Germline CDR1 MNHEY, CDR2 SVGAGI. The CDR3 covers 15 residues. Trimming left V 5 bases short and J 4 bases short, with 17 bases between.

The chain employs TRBV7-6 and TRBJ2-7; possible D gene TRBD1, 6 bases. There are 13 residues in the CDR3. Looked up from germline, CDR1 is SGHVS and CDR2 is FNYEAQ. The V end was cut by 1 base, the J end by 4 bases, with 8 bases between. CDR3 bases: TGTGCCAGCAGCTTAGGGACAGTATACGAGCAGTACTTC. Its translation: CASSLGTVYEQYF.

The rearrangement uses TRBV10-1 and TRBJ2-5; 11 bases are shared with TRBD2. Unmatched junction bases numbered 5, after V lost 4 bases and J lost 1 base. The germline V gene has CDR1 WNHNN and CDR2 SYGVQD (reference sequence). There are 16 residues in the CDR3. The CDR3: CASSAGTSGIQETQYF. The CDR3 nucleotides read TGCGCCAGCAGTGCCGGGACTAGCGGTATCCAAGAGACCCAGTACTTC.

The chain is built from TRBV6-1 and TRBJ1-6; 8 bases map to TRBD1. The CDR3 has 15 residues. Germline CDR1 reads MNHNS; CDR2 reads SASEGT. V lost 2 bases to trimming and J lost 10 bases; unmatched junction nucleotides: 7. The CDR3 loop reads CASSEYDRGVSPLHF. DNA for the CDR3: TGTGCCAGCAGTGAATACGACAGGGGTGTGTCACCCCTCCACTTT.

The J gene is TRBJ2-1, the V gene TRBV25-1; no clear D. Germline loops: CDR1 MGHDK, CDR2 SYGVNS. V was clipped by 0 bases and J by 4 bases, with 7 bases between them. The CDR3 extends over 14 amino acids. The CDR3 nucleotides read TGTGCCAGCAGTGAATATCCAGTATACAATGAGCAGTTCTTC. Translating gives CASSEYPVYNEQFF.

The V and J genes are TRBV6-5 and TRBJ1-2; D possibly corresponds to TRBD1 (5 bases). This CDR3 is 15 amino acids long. Germline V gene sequence: CDR1 MNHEY, CDR2 SVGAGI. The germline V and J ends were trimmed by 7 bases and 2 bases, with 17 bases remaining between them. CDR3 coding DNA: TGTGCCAGCACCTACTCCGCAGGGCCGAACTATGGCTACACCTTC. This encodes CASTYSAGPNYGYTF.

The chain has TRBV28 and TRBJ1-6; the D gene is possibly TRBD1 (5 bases). Germline V gives CDR1 MDHEN, CDR2 SYDVKM. This CDR3 has 16 residues. V was shortened by 5 bases and J by 10 bases, with 21 bases between the two germline ends. The chain's CDR3 is CASSPPRAGRGSPLHF. The DNA for the CDR3 is TGTGCCAGCAGTCCCCCTAGGGCAGGCCGGGGGTCACCCCTCCACTTT.

The chain recombines TRBV6-1 with TRBJ1-5; 9 bases line up with TRBD1. CDR1 and CDR2 (germline): MNHNS, SASEGT. V shed 3 bases and J 3 bases; nucleotides not matched to a gene: 6. CDR3 length: 16 residues. Written as DNA, the CDR3 is TGTGCCAGCAGTGATGGGACAGGGTTCGCCAATCAGCCCCAGCATTTT. Encoded protein: CASSDGTGFANQPQHF.

J is TRBJ2-1 and V is TRBV19; 7 bases match TRBD1. Trimming at V came to 9 bases and at J to 9 bases, leaving 14 bases not matched to a gene. The CDR3 has 14 residues. The V gene's germline CDR1 is LNHDA and CDR2 SQIVND (reference sequence). The CDR3 region has the DNA TGTGCCAGCCAATGGAGAAGGGGGCTGGGTGAGCAGTTCTTC. The encoded protein is CASQWRRGLGEQFF. The full variable domain, in which reference TRBV19 and TRBJ2-1 provide the parts outside the CDR3, is DGGITQSPKYLFRKEGQNVTLSCEQNLNHDAMYWYRQDPGQGLRLIYYSQIVNDFQKGDIAEGYSVSREKKESFPLTVTSAQKNPTAFYLCASQWRRGLGEQFFGPGTRLTVL.

CDR3: CASSLGGLAGANTGELFF. The CDR3 DNA reads TGTGCCAGCAGCTTGGGAGGACTAGCGGGGGCCAACACCGGGGAGCTGTTTTTT. The V gene is TRBV5-4, the J gene TRBJ2-2, with TRBD2 matching over 13 bases. CDR1 and CDR2 from the germline V gene are SGHNT and YYREEE (reference sequence). Trimming cost V 0 bases and J 2 bases; bases outside gene matches: 4. The CDR3 is 18 residues long.

V and J are TRBV10-1 and TRBJ1-1; D gene ambiguous. V lost 5 bases to trimming and J lost 1 base, with 11 bases between them. The CDR3 is 14 amino acids. Germline V gives CDR1 WNHNN, CDR2 SYGVQD (reference sequence). The CDR3 is CASSLSAGNTEAFF. CDR3 nucleotide sequence: TGCGCCAGCAGTCTGAGCGCCGGGAACACTGAAGCTTTCTTT.

The V call is TRBV6-5, the J call TRBJ2-5; D may be TRBD2 (6 bases). CDR3 length equals 14 residues. V lost 2 bases, J lost 1 base, and 8 bases lay in between. Per the germline V gene, CDR1 is MNHEY and CDR2 is SVGAGI. CDR3 loop: CASSYGGGQETQYF. DNA of the CDR3: TGTGCCAGCAGTTACGGGGGAGGCCAAGAGACCCAGTACTTC.

This clone was recorded only once. The genes are TRBV5-1 and TRBJ2-5, with D perhaps TRBD1 (5 bases). The CDR3 has 14 residues. V lost 4 bases and J 0 bases, leaving 10 bases between the germline ends. From germline, CDR1 is SGHRS and CDR2 YFSETQ. DNA for the CDR3: TGCGCCAGCAGCCCGGACAACCACCAAGAGACCCAGTACTTC. As protein: CASSPDNHQETQYF.

The CDR3, as DNA: TGTGCTAGTGGTTTGGGACCCTCGGGCGGGGCGACACTTTTTCTTAGCTATGGCTACACCTTC. Translated: CASGLGPSGGATLFLSYGYTF. The chain combines TRBV12-5 with TRBJ1-2, with D possibly matching TRBD1 (5 bases). Trimming cost V 1 base and J 4 bases, with 31 bases left between them. Germline lookup yields CDR1 LGHNT and CDR2 FRNRAP. The CDR3 consists of 21 residues.

This chain uses TRBV5-1 with TRBJ2-7; 10 nucleotides agree with TRBD2. CDR1 SGHRS and CDR2 YFSETQ come from the germline V gene. V shed 8 bases, J shed 3 bases, and the junction held 5 bases outside the gene matches. The CDR3 sequence is 13 residues long. CDR3 nucleotides: TGCGCCAGTTCTAGCGGGAGCCACTACGAGCAGTACTTC. Translation gives CASSSGSHYEQYF. Full variable domain (outside the CDR3, taken from reference TRBV5-1 and TRBJ2-7): KAGVTQTPRYLIKTRGQQVTLSCSPISGHRSVSWYQQTPGQGLQFLFEYFSETQRNKGNFPGRFSGRQFSNSRSEMNVSTLELGDSALYLCASSSGSHYEQYFGPGTRLTVT.

This rearrangement joins TRBV6-5 to TRBJ2-7, with 7 bases aligning to TRBD1. V shed 8 bases and J 5 bases; nucleotides not matched to a gene: 6. The CDR3 consists of 12 residues. The germline V gene has CDR1 MNHEY and CDR2 SVGAGI. The CDR3 reads CASGTVPNEQYF. The CDR3 bases are TGTGCCAGCGGGACAGTACCGAACGAGCAGTACTTC.

This clone has more than one count but fewer than ten. Other DNA sequences from this sample encode an identical CDR3 as well. The V gene is TRBV6-5, the J gene TRBJ1-4; D is ambiguous. Germline-derived CDR1 and CDR2 are MNHEY and SVGAGI. The CDR3 extends over 13 amino acids. Trimming cost V 4 bases and J 5 bases, with 8 bases left between them. CDR3 in DNA: TGTGCCAGCAGTTTGGGCCTAAATGAAAAACTGTTTTTT. Its translation is CASSLGLNEKLFF.

V gene TRBV6-6 combines with J gene TRBJ1-2; TRBD1 agrees at 9 bases. The V and J ends lost 5 bases and 0 bases, in that order; junction bases with no gene match: 4. CDR3 length: 15 amino acids. CDR1 is MNHNY, CDR2 SVGAGI, per germline (reference sequence). The DNA of the CDR3 is TGTGCCAGCAGTCCTCGGACAGGGGCTAACTATGGCTACACCTTC. As protein: CASSPRTGANYGYTF.

This clone occurred once. The rearrangement uses TRBV5-1 and TRBJ2-1, with TRBD2 as a possible D gene (7 bases). The CDR3 is made up of 15 amino acids. Germline assignment: CDR1 SGHRS and CDR2 YFSETQ. V lost 2 bases and J 9 bases, leaving 18 bases between the germline ends. CDR3 protein: CASSFGGGGSGEQFF. The CDR3 DNA is TGCGCCAGCAGCTTTGGGGGAGGGGGTTCGGGTGAGCAGTTCTTC.

The rearrangement links TRBV28 to TRBJ2-5, with D unresolved. The DNA end lines up better with TRBJ2-7; the J call may be wrong. The CDR3 totals 12 residues. CDR1 and CDR2 (germline): MDHEN, SYDVKM. CDR3 coding DNA: TGTGCCAGCAGCCAATACTCCTACGAGCAGTACTTC. It encodes CASSQYSYEQYF.

The chain carries TRBV5-6 and TRBJ2-1; 8 positions agree with TRBD2. The CDR3 totals 12 residues. The V and J ends lost 4 bases and 15 bases, in that order; junction bases with no gene match: 9. Germline-derived CDR1 and CDR2 are SGHDT and YYEEEE. The CDR3 DNA is TGTGCCAGCAGCCAAGGGAGCGGGAGTCCGTTCTTC. It specifies CASSQGSGSPFF.

The J gene is TRBJ2-3, the V gene TRBV6-4, with D unresolved. The germline V gene has CDR1 MRHNA and CDR2 SNTAGT. The V end lost 2 bases, the J end lost 0 bases, and 6 bases lay between the germline ends. The CDR3 has 14 amino acids. The CDR3 nucleotides read TGTGCCAGCAGTGACCGAGTAAGCACAGATACGCAGTATTTT. Residues: CASSDRVSTDTQYF.

V and J are TRBV13 and TRBJ1-5, with unresolved D. Germline assignment: CDR1 PRHDT and CDR2 FYEKMQ (reference sequence). V was pared by 2 bases and J by 2 bases, with 4 bases between. The CDR3 extends over 13 amino acids. The CDR3 coding sequence is TGTGCCAGCAGCTTACAGGGCAATCAGCCCCAGCATTTT. Translated, it gives CASSLQGNQPQHF. Based on the CDR3 plus reference TRBV13 and TRBJ1-5, the full variable domain is AAGVIQSPRHLIKEKRETATLKCYPIPRHDTVYWYQQGPGQDPQFLISFYEKMQSDKGSIPDRFSAQQFSDYHSELNMSSLELGDSALYFCASSLQGNQPQHFGDGTRLSIL.

V and J are TRBV19 and TRBJ2-5, with D unclear. There are 13 residues in the CDR3. The germline gives CDR1 LNHDA, CDR2 SQIVND (reference sequence). Trimming shortened V by 5 bases and J by 4 bases, and 11 bases separated the two germline ends. CDR3 nucleotide sequence: TGTGCCAGTAGTTCCCCCAATTTAGAGACCCAGTACTTC. Protein sequence: CASSSPNLETQYF.

The rearrangement joins TRBV7-6 to TRBJ2-3, with TRBD2 identical over 9 bases. J was trimmed by 5 bases and V by 5 bases; bases with no gene match: 5. Germline loops: CDR1 SGHVS, CDR2 FNYEAQ. The CDR3 sequence is 14 residues long. Here the CDR3 reads CASSGGGAEDTQYF. CDR3 nucleotide sequence: TGTGCCAGCAGCGGCGGGGGGGCAGAAGATACGCAGTATTTT.